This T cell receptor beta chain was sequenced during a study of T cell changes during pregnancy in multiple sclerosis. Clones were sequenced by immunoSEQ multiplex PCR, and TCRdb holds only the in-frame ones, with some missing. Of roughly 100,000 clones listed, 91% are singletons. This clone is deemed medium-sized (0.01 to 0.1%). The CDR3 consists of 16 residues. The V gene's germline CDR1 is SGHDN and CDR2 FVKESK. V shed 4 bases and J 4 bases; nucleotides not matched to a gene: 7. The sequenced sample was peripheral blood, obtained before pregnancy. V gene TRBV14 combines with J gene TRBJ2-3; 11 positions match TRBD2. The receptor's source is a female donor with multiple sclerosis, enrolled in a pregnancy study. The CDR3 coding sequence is TGTGCCAGCAGCCCCTTTAGCGGGGGGGGCCCAGATACGCAGTATTTT. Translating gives CASSPFSGGGPDTQYF.